These 21 T cell receptor beta chains were sequenced from one sample in a study of response to subunit inactivated influenza vaccine. TCRdb called the RT-PCR reads again in MiXCR, with one record for every CDR3 protein. The table records about 520,000 distinct CDR3 sequences, 6% to 9% of them present only once. Sequencing was performed on PBMCs from blood, taken about 24 months after vaccination. Source of these receptors: a man between 50 and 69 years old who received an inactivated influenza vaccine.

J is TRBJ1-4 and V is TRBV6-5; 9 positions agree with TRBD1. Trimming took 2 bases from V and 6 from J; bases not matched to a gene: 4. Germline V lookup: CDR1 MNHEY, CDR2 SVGAGI. The CDR3 covers 15 residues. This CDR3 is CASSYTGGTHEKLFF. In nucleotides, the CDR3 is TGTGCCAGCAGTTACACAGGGGGCACCCATGAAAAACTGTTTTTT.

This clonotype was seen many times. This chain uses TRBV3-1 with TRBJ1-6; 7 nucleotides agree with TRBD1. The CDR3 consists of 16 residues. Germline V gene data show CDR1 as LGHDT and CDR2 as YNNKEL (reference sequence). The junction had 10 bases not matched to a gene; V was cut back by 4 bases and J by 7 bases. CDR3 amino acids: CASSLRQGSLNSPLHF. The DNA of the CDR3 is TGTGCCAGCAGCCTCCGACAGGGATCATTGAATTCACCCCTCCACTTT.

This clonotype was observed many times. CDR3 sequence: CASNPAGGADTQYF. CDR3 nucleotide sequence: TGTGCCAGCAACCCCGCGGGGGGTGCAGATACGCAGTATTTT. The chain combines TRBV9 with TRBJ2-3, with 8 nucleotides matching TRBD2. This CDR3 contains 14 residues. Germline V gene lookup returns CDR1 SGDLS and CDR2 YYNGEE. V was clipped by 6 bases and J by 4 bases; unmatched bases: 7. Drawing the rest from reference TRBV9 and TRBJ2-3, the complete variable domain is DSGVTQTPKHLITATGQRVTLRCSPRSGDLSVYWYQQSLDQGLQFLIQYYNGEERAKGNILERFSAQQFPDLHSELNLSSLELGDSALYFCASNPAGGADTQYFGPGTRLTVL.

This clonotype has just a few counts. The J gene is TRBJ1-1, the V gene TRBV5-1; 11 nucleotides match TRBD1. The germline V gene encodes CDR1 SGHRS and CDR2 YFSETQ. This CDR3 has 15 amino acids. V gave up 3 bases and J gave up 1 base; unmatched junction bases: 2. In DNA form, the CDR3 reads TGCGCCAGCAGCTGGACAGGGGGCCGGAACACTGAAGCTTTCTTT. It yields the protein CASSWTGGRNTEAFF.

The chain links TRBV2 to TRBJ2-7; 8 bases line up with TRBD1. This CDR3 contains 14 residues. Germline V gene data show CDR1 as SNHLY and CDR2 as FYNNEI. V lost 6 bases and J lost 7; bases outside the gene matches: 11. CDR3 region: CASSGQGRQGEQYF. The CDR3 DNA is TGTGCCAGCAGCGGACAGGGAAGGCAGGGGGAGCAGTACTTC.

The V and J genes are TRBV3-1 and TRBJ2-7, with D possibly being TRBD1 (6 bases). Deletions cut 0 bases from V and 3 bases from J, with 9 bases between. The CDR3 runs 14 residues. Germline lookup yields CDR1 LGHDT and CDR2 YNNKEL (reference sequence). This CDR3 reads CASSQEARGYEQYF. The CDR3, as DNA: TGTGCCAGCAGCCAAGAGGCCAGGGGCTACGAGCAGTACTTC.

A few counts support this clonotype. CDR3 DNA sequence: TGTGCCAGCAGTCCTTTTGGTCGGGGCACTGAAGCTTTCTTT. Its protein product is CASSPFGRGTEAFF. The chain recombines TRBV12-3 or TRBV12-4 with TRBJ1-1; D is ambiguous. The V end was cut by 5 bases, the J end by 4 bases, with 14 bases between. The length of the CDR3 is 14 residues.

The rearrangement uses TRBV3-1 and TRBJ2-7; 7 bases map to TRBD1. Germline V CDR1 and CDR2: LGHDT, YNNKEL (reference sequence). V was pared by 5 bases and J by 2 bases, with 3 bases of the junction left unmatched. There are 13 residues in the CDR3. The CDR3 sequence is CASSRDSTYEQYF. CDR3 bases: TGTGCCAGCAGCAGGGACAGCACCTACGAGCAGTACTTC.

This clonotype appeared a few times. The genes are TRBV6-5 and TRBJ2-7; 9 bases are shared with TRBD1. The junction had 13 bases not matched to a gene; V was cut back by 6 bases and J by 4 bases. Germline CDR1 is MNHEY and CDR2 is SVGAGI. The CDR3 runs 16 residues. The CDR3 DNA sequence: TGTGCCAGCAGATTCTCATCTATGGACAGGGGTTACGAGCAGTACTTC. This gives the protein CASRFSSMDRGYEQYF.

This clonotype was seen a few times. The V and J genes are TRBV20-1 and TRBJ2-2, with TRBD1 matching 8 bases. Trimming at V came to 0 bases and at J to 9 bases, leaving 6 bases not matched to a gene. Germline lookup yields CDR1 DFQATT and CDR2 SNEGSKA (reference sequence). The CDR3 is 14 amino acids. This CDR3 is CSARDGTGRRELFF. Here the CDR3 DNA reads TGCAGTGCTAGAGATGGGACAGGACGGCGGGAGCTGTTTTTT.

The table lists this clonotype with a few counts. This chain connects TRBV10-1 to TRBJ1-1; D gene uncertain. The CDR3 contains 13 residues. Germline V gene sequence: CDR1 WNHNN, CDR2 SYGVQD (reference sequence). Trimming cost V 6 bases and J 1 base, with 9 bases left between them. DNA of the CDR3: TGCGCCAGCAGATTGACACCGAACACTGAAGCTTTCTTT. The encoded protein is CASRLTPNTEAFF.

This clonotype has a handful of counts. V is TRBV10-3 and J is TRBJ2-2, with 13 bases that match TRBD2. The ends lost 10 bases at V and 2 bases at J; junction bases unmatched: 4. The CDR3 has 15 amino acids. Germline CDR1 ENHRY, CDR2 SYGVKD. The CDR3 DNA sequence: TGTGCCAGCGGACTAGCGGGGGCCAACACCGGGGAGCTGTTTTTT. This gives the protein CASGLAGANTGELFF.

This clonotype was seen at least ten times. This rearrangement joins TRBV10-3 to TRBJ2-3, with 9 bases that match TRBD2. Trimming removed 7 bases from V and 0 bases from J; junction bases left unmatched: 2. This CDR3 has 14 amino acids. CDR1 ENHRY and CDR2 SYGVKD come from the germline V gene. This CDR3 is CAINAGGSTDTQYF. In nucleotides, the CDR3 is TGTGCCATCAATGCGGGGGGGAGCACAGATACGCAGTATTTT.

This clonotype has more than one count but fewer than ten. The chain links TRBV5-5 to TRBJ1-2, with 7 bases identical to TRBD1. The CDR3 totals 14 residues. The J segment lost 0 bases and the V segment lost 6 bases, leaving 5 bases of the junction unmatched. Germline-derived CDR1 and CDR2 are SGHKS and YYEKEE (reference sequence). CDR3 sequence reads: CASTLGQTNYGYTF. The CDR3 DNA reads as TGTGCCAGCACCCTGGGACAGACTAACTATGGCTACACCTTC.

There are a few counts of this clonotype. This chain uses TRBV6-1 with TRBJ1-2; D is unclear. Looked up from germline, CDR1 is MNHNS and CDR2 is SASEGT. The CDR3 totals 18 residues. Trimming shortened V by 6 bases and J by 1 base, and 24 bases separated the two germline ends. This CDR3 is CASSPRNRVGLINYGYTF. Here the CDR3 DNA reads TGTGCCAGCAGCCCTAGGAACCGGGTCGGGCTTATTAACTATGGCTACACCTTC.

This clonotype has ten or more counts. The chain combines TRBV5-5 with TRBJ2-3; 12 nucleotides agree with TRBD1. Germline V gives CDR1 SGHKS, CDR2 YYEKEE (reference sequence). J was trimmed by 3 bases and V by 3 bases; bases with no gene match: 2. The length of the CDR3 is 15 residues. The CDR3 spells CASSWGQGATDTQYF. In DNA, the CDR3 is TGTGCCAGCAGCTGGGGACAGGGGGCGACAGATACGCAGTATTTT.

In its sample, this clonotype was seen many times. The chain recombines TRBV6-1 with TRBJ2-5, with TRBD2 identical over 7 bases. J lost 7 bases, V lost 7 bases, and 9 bases had no gene match. Germline CDR1 reads MNHNS; CDR2 reads SASEGT. The CDR3 runs to 13 residues. The CDR3 nucleotides are TGTGCCAGCACCGCCGGGACGGGAGGGACCCAGTACTTC. Amino acids: CASTAGTGGTQYF.

In this sample, this clonotype turned up many times. V is TRBV20-1 and J is TRBJ2-3; no clear D. Germline assignment: CDR1 DFQATT and CDR2 SNEGSKA (reference sequence). The CDR3 is 11 residues long. Deletions cut 4 bases from V and 4 bases from J, with 6 bases between. CDR3 sequence (DNA): TGCAGTGCTACAGTCGCAGATACGCAGTATTTT. Translated: CSATVADTQYF.

This clonotype came up a few times. This chain uses TRBV15 with TRBJ2-1; no definite D call. This CDR3 region has 13 residues. V dropped 0 bases and J dropped 10 bases, with 10 bases sitting between them. From germline, CDR1 is LNHNV and CDR2 YYDKDF (reference sequence). The CDR3 bases are TGTGCCACCAGCAGAGATCTTGGGGTCGAGCAGTTCTTC. Translation: CATSRDLGVEQFF.

This chain uses TRBV20-1 with TRBJ2-1, with 7 bases identical to TRBD2. The CDR3 runs to 14 residues. V lost 3 bases to trimming and J lost 3 bases; unmatched junction nucleotides: 5. Germline-derived CDR1 and CDR2 are DFQATT and SNEGSKA (reference sequence). The CDR3 DNA sequence: TGCAGTGCTAGCGGCCAGCGGGGCTACAATGAGCAGTTCTTC. This codes for CSASGQRGYNEQFF.

The sample holds many counts of this clonotype. The chain joins TRBV28 to TRBJ1-2; D unclear. In germline, CDR1 is MDHEN, CDR2 SYDVKM. V lost 8 bases and J lost 4, with 17 bases in between. This CDR3 has 14 residues. CDR3 nucleotides: TGTGCCAGCTGGGCCTCGGTTGGCAGCTATGGCTACACCTTC. Residues: CASWASVGSYGYTF.